These 13 T cell receptor beta chains share one sample of origin, sequenced in a study of blood T cells in healthy people across ages. A sample-barcoded 5' primer and a J-beta primer mix were used in a second PCR of about 7 to 12 cycles. MiXCR, applied by TCRdb to the 5' RACE reads, yields one record per CDR3 protein. The table shows about 1.4 million distinct CDR3 sequences, with around 59% occurring only once. The sequenced sample consisted of blood. The receptors here all came from a man aged 18 to 29 in good health.

This clonotype was seen a few times. The chain combines TRBV12-3 or TRBV12-4 with TRBJ2-7; maybe TRBD1 (6 bases). The ends were cut back, 4 bases at V and 4 bases at J, with 11 bases in the middle. CDR3 length equals 13 residues. The CDR3 DNA is TGTGCCAGCAGTTCCTCGACAGGATACGAGCAGTACTTC. Protein product: CASSSSTGYEQYF.

This clonotype was seen a handful of times. The gene calls are TRBV29-1 and TRBJ1-2; 10 bases line up with TRBD1. The junction had 3 bases not matched to a gene; V was cut back by 4 bases and J by 4 bases. Germline V gene data show CDR1 as SQVTM and CDR2 as ANQGSEA. The CDR3 loop spans 13 amino acids. CDR3 amino acids: CSVGQGASYGYTF. The CDR3 coding sequence is TGCAGCGTTGGACAGGGGGCCTCCTATGGCTACACCTTC.

This chain connects TRBV28 to TRBJ2-3; TRBD2 is a possible D gene (5 bases). Germline V lookup: CDR1 MDHEN, CDR2 SYDVKM. This CDR3 comprises 12 residues. V lost 6 bases and J 8 bases, leaving 12 bases between the germline ends. The CDR3 reads CASSSGLGTQYF. In nucleotides, the CDR3 is TGTGCCAGCAGCAGCGGACTCGGTACGCAGTATTTT.

Here the CDR3 DNA reads TGTGCCAGCTCGCCGGCCGGGACTACCGATCAAGAGACCCAGTACTTC. Translation gives CASSPAGTTDQETQYF. V gene TRBV3-1 combines with J gene TRBJ2-5; 7 positions agree with TRBD2. CDR3 length: 16 residues. The germline V gene has CDR1 LGHDT and CDR2 YNNKEL (reference sequence). V was clipped by 8 bases and J by 2 bases; unmatched bases: 14.

This chain links TRBV6-5 with TRBJ2-5, with 8 bases matching TRBD1. V was clipped by 6 bases and J by 7 bases; unmatched bases: 7. The length of the CDR3 is 13 residues. Germline loops: CDR1 MNHEY, CDR2 SVGAGI. DNA of the CDR3: TGTGCCAGCAGCGCAGGGGGCGCGGGGACCCAGTACTTC. This gives the protein CASSAGGAGTQYF.

The chain uses TRBV6-1 and TRBJ2-3, with 14 nucleotides matching TRBD2. Germline CDR1 and CDR2: MNHNS and SASEGT. Trimming removed 6 bases from V and 1 base from J; junction bases left unmatched: 12. CDR3 size: 19 residues. CDR3 residues: CASRLRLAGGPFGTDTQYF. DNA of the CDR3: TGTGCCAGCAGGCTGCGACTAGCGGGAGGGCCGTTCGGCACAGATACGCAGTATTTT.

The chain uses TRBV27 and TRBJ2-5, with D uncertain. Germline V lookup: CDR1 MNHEY, CDR2 SMNVEV (reference sequence). CDR3 length: 17 residues. Trimming took off 5 bases at V and 4 bases at J, with 23 bases between the two ends. Here the CDR3 reads CASSALVATATLETQYF. CDR3 coding DNA: TGTGCCAGCAGTGCCCTTGTGGCGACGGCAACTCTAGAGACCCAGTACTTC.

This clonotype turned up a few times. The genes are TRBV20-1 and TRBJ1-2; D gene ambiguous. Per the germline V gene, CDR1 is DFQATT and CDR2 is SNEGSKA (reference sequence). The CDR3 covers 13 residues. V was shortened by 0 bases and J by 4 bases, with 9 bases between the two germline ends. CDR3 region: CSARDTGSYGYTF. DNA for the CDR3: TGCAGTGCTAGAGATACGGGGAGCTATGGCTACACCTTC.

The rearrangement joins TRBV6-5 to TRBJ1-2; D is unclear. V was clipped by 4 bases and J by 6 bases, with 18 bases between them. The CDR3 sequence is 15 residues long. The V gene's germline CDR1 is MNHEY and CDR2 SVGAGI. DNA of the CDR3: TGTGCCAGCAGTTTAAGTCAGGCGACCCACCATGGCTACACCTTC. Translated: CASSLSQATHHGYTF.

The gene calls are TRBV6-5 and TRBJ2-7; 8 nucleotides match TRBD2. The J call is uncertain, as TRBJ2-5 better fits the DNA end. This CDR3 contains 15 residues. CDR1 MNHEY and CDR2 SVGAGI come from the germline V gene. The CDR3 region is CASSTKAGEAETQYF. CDR3 coding DNA: TGTGCCAGCAGTACCAAAGCGGGAGAGGCGGAGACCCAGTACTTC.

This chain links TRBV5-1 with TRBJ1-1; D is unresolved. The germline V and J ends were trimmed by 7 bases and 1 base, with 11 bases remaining between them. CDR3 length: 13 amino acids. Germline CDR1 SGHRS, CDR2 YFSETQ. The CDR3, as DNA: TGCGCCAGCGGTGGGGTACCGAACACTGAAGCTTTCTTT. It encodes CASGGVPNTEAFF.

The chain carries TRBV20-1 and TRBJ2-7; D might be TRBD2 (6 bases). The J call may be faulty, since TRBJ2-5 better matches the DNA end. The CDR3 covers 13 residues. Germline V gene lookup returns CDR1 DFQATT and CDR2 SNEGSKA (reference sequence). CDR3 in DNA: TGCAGTGCTAGAGAGGGCGGGAAAGAGACCCAGTACTTC. Translating it yields CSAREGGKETQYF.

The chain recombines TRBV12-3 or TRBV12-4 with TRBJ1-1, with D hard to call. Trimming cost V 8 bases and J 7 bases, with 14 bases left between them. CDR3 length: 12 residues. CDR3 in amino acids: CASFLRAREAFF. The CDR3 nucleotides read TGTGCCAGCTTTTTAAGGGCCCGTGAAGCTTTCTTT.